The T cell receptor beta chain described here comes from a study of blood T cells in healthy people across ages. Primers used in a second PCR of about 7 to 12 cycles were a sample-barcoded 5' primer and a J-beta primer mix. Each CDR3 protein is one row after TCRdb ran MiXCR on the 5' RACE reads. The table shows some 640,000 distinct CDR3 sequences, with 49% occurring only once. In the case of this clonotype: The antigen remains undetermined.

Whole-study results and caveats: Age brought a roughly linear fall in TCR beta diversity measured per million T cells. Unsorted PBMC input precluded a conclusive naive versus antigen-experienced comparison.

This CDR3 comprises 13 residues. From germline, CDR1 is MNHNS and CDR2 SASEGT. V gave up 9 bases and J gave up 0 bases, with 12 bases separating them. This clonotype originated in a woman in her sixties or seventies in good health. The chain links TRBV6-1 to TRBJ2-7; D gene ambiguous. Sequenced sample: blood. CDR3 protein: CASVKSGSYEQYF. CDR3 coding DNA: TGTGCCAGTGTTAAATCAGGCTCCTACGAGCAGTACTTC.